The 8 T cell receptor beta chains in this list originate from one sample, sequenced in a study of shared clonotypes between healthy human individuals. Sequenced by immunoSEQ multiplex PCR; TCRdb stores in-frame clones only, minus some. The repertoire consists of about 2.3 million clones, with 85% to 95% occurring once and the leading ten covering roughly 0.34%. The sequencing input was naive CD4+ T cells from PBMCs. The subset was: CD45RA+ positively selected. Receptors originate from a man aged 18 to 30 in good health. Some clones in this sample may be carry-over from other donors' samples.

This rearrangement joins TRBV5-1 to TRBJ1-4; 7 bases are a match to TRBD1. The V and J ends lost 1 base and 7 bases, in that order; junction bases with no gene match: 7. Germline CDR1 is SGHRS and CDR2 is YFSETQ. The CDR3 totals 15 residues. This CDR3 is CASSLLTGVGEKLFF. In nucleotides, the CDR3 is TGCGCCAGCAGCTTGCTCACAGGGGTCGGTGAAAAACTGTTTTTT.

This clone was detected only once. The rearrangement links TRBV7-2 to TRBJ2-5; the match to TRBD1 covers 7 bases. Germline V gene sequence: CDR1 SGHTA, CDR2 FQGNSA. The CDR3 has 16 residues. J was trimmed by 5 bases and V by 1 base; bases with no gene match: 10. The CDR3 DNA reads TGTGCCAGCAGCTTAGATCGAGGGGGCCCGCTGGAGACCCAGTACTTC. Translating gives CASSLDRGGPLETQYF.

Here the CDR3 reads CASTQRPQLEAQTQYF. In DNA form, the CDR3 reads TGTGCCAGCACCCAACGACCACAGTTAGAGGCTCAGACCCAGTACTTC. The rearrangement joins TRBV7-2 to TRBJ2-5; D remains unclear. With 7 bases removed from V and 6 bases from J, the gap between germline ends came to 24 bases. CDR1 and CDR2 (germline): SGHTA, FQGNSA. The CDR3 sequence is 16 residues long.

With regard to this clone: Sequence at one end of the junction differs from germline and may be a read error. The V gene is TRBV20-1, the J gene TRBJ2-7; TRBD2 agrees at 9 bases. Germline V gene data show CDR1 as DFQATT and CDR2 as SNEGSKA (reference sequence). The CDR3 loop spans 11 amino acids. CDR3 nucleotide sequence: TGCAGTGCTAGAGATCTGGTAGCGGGAGTCTTC. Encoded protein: CSARDLVAGVF.

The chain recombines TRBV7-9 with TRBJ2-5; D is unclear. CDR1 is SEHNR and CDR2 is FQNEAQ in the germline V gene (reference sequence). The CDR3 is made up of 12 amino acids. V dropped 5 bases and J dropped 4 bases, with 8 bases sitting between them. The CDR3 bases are TGTGCCAGCAGCACGTTTCTAGAGACCCAGTACTTC. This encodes CASSTFLETQYF.

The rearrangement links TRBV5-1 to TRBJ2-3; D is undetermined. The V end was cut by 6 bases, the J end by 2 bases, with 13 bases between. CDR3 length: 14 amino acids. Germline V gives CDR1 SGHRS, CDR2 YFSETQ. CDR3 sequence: CASTLAGSTDTQYF. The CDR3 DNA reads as TGCGCCAGCACCTTAGCAGGCTCCACAGATACGCAGTATTTT.

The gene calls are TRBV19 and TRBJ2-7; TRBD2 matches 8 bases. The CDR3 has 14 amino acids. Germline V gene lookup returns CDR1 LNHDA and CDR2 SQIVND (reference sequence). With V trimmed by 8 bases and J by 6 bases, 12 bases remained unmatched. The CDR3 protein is CASRRAGGALEQYF. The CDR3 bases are TGTGCCAGTCGGCGGGCGGGGGGCGCGCTCGAGCAGTACTTC.

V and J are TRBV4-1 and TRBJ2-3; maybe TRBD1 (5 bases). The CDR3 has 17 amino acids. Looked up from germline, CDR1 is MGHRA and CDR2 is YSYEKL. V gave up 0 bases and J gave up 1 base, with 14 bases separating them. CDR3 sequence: CASSQDSTGAGTDTQYF. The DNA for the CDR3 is TGCGCCAGCAGCCAAGATTCAACAGGTGCGGGCACAGATACGCAGTATTTT.